This T cell receptor (beta chain) originates from a study of control samples from healthy donors and cancer patients. Profiled with immunoSEQ multiplex PCR; TCRdb holds only in-frame clones, not every one. The sample lists over 85,000 clones, 85% to 90% occurring once. Germline CDR1 is MDHEN and CDR2 is SYDVKM. The trim removed 5 bases at V and 0 bases at J, leaving 6 bases unmatched. The CDR3 contains 16 residues. The J gene is TRBJ1-5, the V gene TRBV28; 8 bases fit TRBD1. The material sequenced was PBMCs. This sequence originates from an older woman with lung cancer. The CDR3 DNA reads as TGTGCCAGCAGTCCAGGGGGCCTTTATAGCAATCAGCCCCAGCATTTT. Protein product: CASSPGGLYSNQPQHF. Complete variable domain (other parts from reference TRBV28 and TRBJ1-5): DVKVTQSSRYLVKRTGEKVFLECVQDMDHENMFWYRQDPGLGLRLIYFSYDVKMKEKGDIPEGYSVSREKKERFSLILESASTNQTSMYLCASSPGGLYSNQPQHFGDGTRLSIL.